The rows below give T cell receptor beta chains drawn from one sample of a study of cytomegalovirus exposure and HLA in healthy donors. TCRdb's table, derived via immunoSEQ multiplex PCR, lists solely in-frame clones and lacks some. This repertoire shows around 94,000 clones, around 66% found once; its top ten account for roughly 3.9%. The specimen sequenced was PBMCs. The source is a man aged 30-40 years in good health and CMV-seronegative. CDR3s include the opening cysteine and the closing phenylalanine or tryptophan. The D gene is left open where the match is weak. Size tells how often a clone was seen (once, few, many) or the class of an expanded clone, and some rows leave it out.

D gene	clone size	V gene	J gene	CDR3 DNA	CDR3 protein
TRBD1	.	TRBV19	TRBJ1-1	TGTGCCAGTAGTGGTGATCGGCGGGACAGGGGCGCTGAAGCTTTCTTT	CASSGDRRDRGAEAFF
.	.	TRBV7-3	TRBJ1-2	TGTGCCAGCAGCACCTCGGGGGGGTTTGGTGGCTACACCTTC	CASSTSGGFGGYTF
TRBD1	.	TRBV7-9	TRBJ2-1	TGTGCCAGCAGCTTAGCCGGGACAGGGAAGTATGAGCAGTTCTTC	CASSLAGTGKYEQFF
TRBD1	.	TRBV28	TRBJ1-2	TGTGCCAGCAGTCTCCTTGCGGACAGGAACTATGGCTACACCTTC	CASSLLADRNYGYTF
TRBD1	.	TRBV2	TRBJ1-2	TGTGCCAGCAGTGACCTCGGGACAGGCTTTGGCTACACCTTC	CASSDLGTGFGYTF
TRBD1	.	TRBV28	TRBJ1-5	TGTGCCAGCAGCCGGACAGGGGGCCAGCCCCAGCATTTT	CASSRTGGQPQHF
.	few	TRBV2	TRBJ2-7	TGTGCCGGTAACAGGGCACCCTACGAGCAGTACTTC	CAGNRAPYEQYF
.	.	TRBV6-1	TRBJ2-5	TGTGCCAGCAGTAACAATTGGGGGCTAGGGGAGACCCAGTACTTC	CASSNNWGLGETQYF
TRBD1	.	TRBV10-3	TRBJ1-2	TGTGCCATCAGGGGACAGGGGGGCTATGGCTACACCTTC	CAIRGQGGYGYTF
TRBD1	.	TRBV4-1	TRBJ2-2	TGCGCCAGCAGCCAAGATAGGGGGGACAGGTCCACCGGGGAGCTGTTTTTT	CASSQDRGDRSTGELFF
TRBD2	.	TRBV4-3	TRBJ2-3	TGCGCCAGCAGCCGAGCGGGGCTAAGGACAGATACGCAGTATTTT	CASSRAGLRTDTQYF
.	.	TRBV5-1	TRBJ2-7	TGCGCCAGCAGCTTGGTGGGGGCGGACGAGCAGTACTTC	CASSLVGADEQYF
TRBD1	.	TRBV7-9	TRBJ2-1	TGTGCCAGCAGCTTAACAACAGGGGACAATGAGCAGTTCTTC	CASSLTTGDNEQFF
.	.	TRBV7-3	TRBJ2-3	TGTGCCAGCAGCTTAATCCCAGCAGATACGCAGTATTTT	CASSLIPADTQYF
TRBD1	.	TRBV7-9	TRBJ1-1	TGTTCCAGCAGCCCCACGGACAGGGGGGGCACTGAAGCTTTCTTT	CSSSPTDRGGTEAFF
.	.	TRBV6-6	TRBJ1-5	TGTGCCAGCAGCGCAGACTCCACGAATCAGCCCCAGCATTTT	CASSADSTNQPQHF
TRBD1	.	TRBV19	TRBJ1-4	TGTGCCAGTAGTGGCCGGGACAGGGCTTATCTGGAAAAACTGTTTTTT	CASSGRDRAYLEKLFF
.	.	TRBV5-1	TRBJ2-3	TGCGCCAGCAGCTTGGACGGGACTCCCTCCACAGATACGCAGTATTTT	CASSLDGTPSTDTQYF
.	once	TRBV7-7	TRBJ2-5	TGTGCTAGCAGCCCATTCGGGGGGCCGGGGGAGACCCAGTACTTC	CASSPFGGPGETQYF
.	.	TRBV14	TRBJ2-1	TGTGCCAGCAGCCAAGAGGGGGGTGCCTACAATGAGCAGTTCTTC	CASSQEGGAYNEQFF
TRBD2	.	TRBV27	TRBJ2-5	TGTGCCAGCAGTTCGGTGGCGGGAGGGCTGGAGACCCAGTACTTC	CASSSVAGGLETQYF
.	few	TRBV6-6	TRBJ1-1	TGTGCCAGCAGTTACCCTCAGGGGAACACTGAAGCTTTCTTT	CASSYPQGNTEAFF
.	.	TRBV9	TRBJ1-1	TGTGCCAGCAGCCCTCCCGCAGGGGATTTGGACACTGAAGCTTTCTTT	CASSPPAGDLDTEAFF
.	few	TRBV19	TRBJ1-3	TGTGCCAGTAGTCACCAACAGAAATCCTCTGGAAACACCATATATTTT	CASSHQQKSSGNTIYF
TRBD2	.	TRBV11-3	TRBJ2-2	TGTGCCAGCAGCTTCCCAAGACTAGCGGGGGAGACCGGGGAGCTGTTTTTT	CASSFPRLAGETGELFF
TRBD1	.	TRBV29-1	TRBJ2-3	TGCAGCGTTAGACAGGGGGGCACAGATACGCAGTATTTT	CSVRQGGTDTQYF
TRBD2	.	TRBV11-2	TRBJ2-5	TGTGCCAGCAGCCAGGGACTAGCGGGAGTATTGAAGACCCAGTACTTC	CASSQGLAGVLKTQYF
TRBD1	.	TRBV5-1	TRBJ2-1	TGCGCCAGCAACCCGTTCGACAGGGGAGGTTACAATGAGCAGTTCTTC	CASNPFDRGGYNEQFF
TRBD2	.	TRBV5-1	TRBJ2-1	TGCGCCAGCAGCTTGGTAGAGCGGGGGGCACATCGCCATGAGCAGTTCTTC	CASSLVERGAHRHEQFF